The 24 T cell receptor beta chains below come from one sample, sequenced in a study of OX40 agonist ivuxolimab in advanced cancers. Method: immunoSEQ multiplex PCR; TCRdb's copy keeps in-frame clones and lacks some. The profile shows 70,000 to 90,000 clones, about 87% of them singletons. The sample here was CD4+ or CD8+ T cells sorted from blood, taken in a trial of the OX40 agonist ivuxolimab. Receptors originate from an adult with an advanced solid tumor such as melanoma, head and neck, liver or kidney cancer.

V usage is TRBV9 and J usage is TRBJ2-6, with D perhaps matching TRBD1 (5 bases). The CDR3 totals 18 residues. Germline V CDR1 and CDR2: SGDLS, YYNGEE. V was shortened by 0 bases and J by 0 bases, with 13 bases between the two germline ends. The CDR3 sequence is CASSVGPGLSSGANVLTF. The CDR3 coding sequence is TGTGCCAGCAGCGTAGGTCCAGGGTTGAGCTCTGGGGCCAACGTCCTGACTTTC.

This chain links TRBV5-4 with TRBJ2-5; D is uncertain. The CDR3 runs 13 residues. Germline CDR1 and CDR2: SGHNT and YYREEE (reference sequence). V lost 10 bases, J lost 5 bases, and 18 bases lay in between. The CDR3 protein is CAYHPAVRETQYF. The CDR3 DNA reads TGTGCCTACCACCCGGCAGTAAGGGAGACCCAGTACTTC.

In this sample, this clone turned up once. The rearrangement links TRBV19 to TRBJ2-1, with 8 bases fitting TRBD2. CDR1 LNHDA and CDR2 SQIVND come from the germline V gene (reference sequence). The CDR3 is 17 residues long. Unmatched junction bases numbered 17, after V lost 7 bases and J lost 6 bases. The CDR3 here is CASTPRGGQLGVNEQFF. DNA for the CDR3: TGTGCCAGTACCCCTCGGGGGGGGCAGTTGGGTGTCAATGAGCAGTTCTTC.

The V gene is TRBV5-1, the J gene TRBJ2-2, with 9 bases matching TRBD2. This CDR3 contains 16 residues. With 4 bases clipped from V and 6 bases from J, the junction kept 10 bases outside the gene matches. CDR1 and CDR2 (germline): SGHRS, YFSETQ. Here the CDR3 DNA reads TGCGCCAGCAGCGTGTTCGGACTAGCGTTTTCCGGGGAGCTGTTTTTT. This sequence encodes CASSVFGLAFSGELFF.

This sequence joins TRBV19 and TRBJ1-2, with D perhaps TRBD1 (6 bases). This CDR3 has 15 residues. V was trimmed by 1 base and J by 8 bases, leaving 17 bases between them. Per germline, CDR1 LNHDA and CDR2 SQIVND (reference sequence). DNA for the CDR3: TGTGCCAGTAGTATAGGGCAGGGGCCTCCACGGGGCTACACCTTC. Its protein product is CASSIGQGPPRGYTF.

The J gene is TRBJ2-1, the V gene TRBV7-9; D might be TRBD1 or TRBD2, each matching 5 bases. Trimming left V 7 bases short and J 7 bases short, with 14 bases between. In germline, CDR1 is SEHNR, CDR2 FQNEAQ (reference sequence). The CDR3 runs to 13 residues. The CDR3 DNA sequence: TGTGCCAGCACCACACCCGGGGCGAATGAGCAGTTCTTC. It specifies CASTTPGANEQFF.

In DNA, the CDR3 is TGTGCCAGCAGCTTAGTAAGCTCCTACAATGAGCAGTTCTTC. Its translation is CASSLVSSYNEQFF. The genes are TRBV7-6 and TRBJ2-1; the D is unclear. Germline V CDR1 and CDR2: SGHVS, FNYEAQ. The CDR3 length is 14 residues. V was clipped by 1 base and J by 0 bases, with 4 bases between them. Full variable domain (rest looked up from reference TRBV7-6 and TRBJ2-1): GAGVSQSPRYKVTKRGQDVALRCDPISGHVSLYWYRQALGQGPEFLTYFNYEAQQDKSGLPNDRFSAERPEGSISTLTIQRTEQRDSAMYRCASSLVSSYNEQFFGPGTRLTVL.

The chain carries TRBV6-6 and TRBJ2-5; 10 nucleotides agree with TRBD1. Near its end, the DNA agrees better with TRBJ2-7, so the J call may be wrong. Germline CDR1 reads MNHNY; CDR2 reads SVGAGI (reference sequence). The CDR3 has 13 residues. CDR3: CASRRTGGYEQYF. The CDR3 coding sequence is TGTGCCAGCAGGAGGACAGGGGGTTACGAGCAGTACTTC.

The chain joins TRBV4-3 to TRBJ1-2, with D uncertain. The CDR3 is made up of 17 amino acids. V was clipped by 0 bases and J by 5 bases, with 19 bases between them. CDR1 and CDR2 from the germline V gene are LGHNA and YSLEER. In DNA form, the CDR3 reads TGCGCCAGCAGCCAAGAGAGGTCCAGCCAGACACGATATGGCTACACCTTC. Its translation is CASSQERSSQTRYGYTF.

The V gene is TRBV11-3, the J gene TRBJ2-3, with 8 nucleotides matching TRBD2. Germline V gives CDR1 SGHNT, CDR2 YENEEA. The CDR3 totals 18 residues. The junction had 15 bases not matched to a gene; V was cut back by 7 bases and J by 0 bases. CDR3 amino acids: CASTSPLGGASSTDTQYF. CDR3 sequence (DNA): TGTGCCAGCACATCCCCTCTCGGGGGGGCCTCTAGCACAGATACGCAGTATTTT.

This chain joins TRBV7-9 and TRBJ1-2; 7 bases fit TRBD1. V lost 7 bases to trimming and J lost 8 bases; unmatched junction nucleotides: 10. CDR3 length: 13 amino acids. Germline values: CDR1 SEHNR, CDR2 FQNEAQ (reference sequence). CDR3 region: CASTPRQGVGYTF. In nucleotides, the CDR3 is TGTGCCAGCACCCCCAGACAGGGTGTAGGCTACACCTTC.

The chain uses TRBV18 and TRBJ1-2, with D perhaps TRBD1 (5 bases). V shed 2 bases and J shed 5 bases, with 9 bases lying between them. The CDR3 runs to 13 residues. Germline CDR1 reads KGHSH; CDR2 reads LQKENI. This CDR3 is CASSPGAEYGYTF. The CDR3 coding sequence is TGTGCCAGCTCACCAGGGGCTGAGTATGGCTACACCTTC.

The chain has TRBV7-2 and TRBJ1-3; D possibly corresponds to TRBD1 (5 bases). This CDR3 contains 14 residues. CDR1 and CDR2 from the germline V gene are SGHTA and FQGNSA. V lost 7 bases, J lost 2 bases, and 12 bases lay in between. CDR3 DNA sequence: TGTGCCAGCAAAGTCGGCAGGGCTGGAAACACCATATATTTT. Protein sequence: CASKVGRAGNTIYF.

This sequence joins TRBV19 and TRBJ1-4; D is unresolved. The CDR3 extends over 15 amino acids. Trimming stripped 7 bases from V and 0 bases from J, with 12 bases between. Germline CDR1 and CDR2: LNHDA and SQIVND (reference sequence). CDR3 sequence (DNA): TGTGCCAGTAAAAGAGACCCTTCAACTAATGAAAAACTGTTTTTT. Translation: CASKRDPSTNEKLFF.

This sequence joins TRBV7-9 and TRBJ2-2, with a weak D call TRBD2 (5 bases). The CDR3 totals 14 residues. CDR1 is SEHNR, CDR2 FQNEAQ, per germline (reference sequence). V gave up 1 base and J gave up 5 bases, with 8 bases separating them. The CDR3 nucleotides are TGTGCCAGCAGCTTAGTATCGGGGACCGGGGAGCTGTTTTTT. Translating gives CASSLVSGTGELFF.

This clone was counted a few times. The V and J genes are TRBV11-2 and TRBJ2-5; no definite D call. The V end was cut by 3 bases, the J end by 2 bases, with 7 bases between. Germline V gives CDR1 SGHAT, CDR2 FQNNGV. The CDR3 covers 13 residues. The chain's CDR3 is CASSFGSQETQYF. In nucleotides, the CDR3 is TGTGCCAGCAGCTTTGGATCTCAAGAGACCCAGTACTTC.

The chain is built from TRBV7-8 and TRBJ1-1; no clear D gene. CDR3 length equals 17 residues. Trimming cost V 0 bases and J 6 bases, with 20 bases left between them. Looked up from germline, CDR1 is SGHVS and CDR2 is FQNEAQ. The chain's CDR3 is CASSLAGLRFVRAEAFF. The CDR3 DNA reads TGTGCCAGCAGCTTAGCTGGACTACGATTCGTGAGGGCTGAAGCTTTCTTT. Complete variable domain (other parts from reference TRBV7-8 and TRBJ1-1): GAGVSQSPRYKVAKRGQDVALRCDPISGHVSLFWYQQALGQGPEFLTYFQNEAQLDKSGLPSDRFFAERPEGSVSTLKIQRTQQEDSAVYLCASSLAGLRFVRAEAFFGQGTRLTVV.

The chain couples TRBV19 to TRBJ1-5; D may be TRBD1 (5 bases). This CDR3 has 19 amino acids. The V end lost 4 bases, the J end lost 3 bases, and 25 bases lay between the germline ends. The germline V gene encodes CDR1 LNHDA and CDR2 SQIVND (reference sequence). CDR3 sequence: CASSTILALRGLDNQPQHF. CDR3 nucleotide sequence: TGTGCCAGTAGTACAATATTGGCCCTAAGGGGATTGGACAATCAGCCCCAGCATTTT.

The V gene is TRBV7-9, the J gene TRBJ2-1, with 9 positions matching TRBD2. CDR1 is SEHNR and CDR2 is FQNEAQ in the germline V gene (reference sequence). The CDR3 runs to 17 residues. J gave up 7 bases and V 2 bases, and 12 bases lay outside the gene matches. The CDR3 DNA reads as TGTGCCAGCAGCTTAAACCTAGCGGGGCCCCTAGGGAATGAGCAGTTCTTC. Residues: CASSLNLAGPLGNEQFF.

This clone was detected once. The chain couples TRBV5-1 to TRBJ2-6; D gene uncertain. V lost 4 bases and J 0 bases, leaving 8 bases between the germline ends. This CDR3 has 15 residues. CDR1 SGHRS and CDR2 YFSETQ come from the germline V gene. CDR3 sequence (DNA): TGCGCCAGCAGCATCAGTCCCTCTGGGGCCAACGTCCTGACTTTC. It yields the protein CASSISPSGANVLTF. Drawing the rest from reference TRBV5-1 and TRBJ2-6, the complete variable domain is KAGVTQTPRYLIKTRGQQVTLSCSPISGHRSVSWYQQTPGQGLQFLFEYFSETQRNKGNFPGRFSGRQFSNSRSEMNVSTLELGDSALYLCASSISPSGANVLTFGAGSRLTVL.

The chain joins TRBV9 to TRBJ1-2; possibly TRBD1 for D (6 bases). There are 14 residues in the CDR3. The germline gives CDR1 SGDLS, CDR2 YYNGEE. The V gene lost 1 base and the J gene lost 0 bases, with 7 bases spanning the gap. CDR3 in DNA: TGTGCCAGCAGCGTACAGGGGACTAACTATGGCTACACCTTC. Translated: CASSVQGTNYGYTF.

Sample share makes this clone medium-sized. The chain links TRBV7-9 to TRBJ2-2, with 8 bases that match TRBD1. V was clipped by 5 bases and J by 0 bases; unmatched bases: 14. The germline CDR1 and CDR2 sequences are SEHNR and FQNEAQ (reference sequence). The CDR3 runs to 19 residues. The CDR3 bases are TGTGCCAGCAGCCCCGGGGGAACCGGGACAGGCGCGAACACCGGGGAGCTGTTTTTT. Translated, it gives CASSPGGTGTGANTGELFF.

The CDR3 DNA reads TGTGCCAGCAGCGTAGTTGCCGGCAGATCCTACAATGAGCAGTTCTTC. Translated: CASSVVAGRSYNEQFF. The rearrangement links TRBV9 to TRBJ2-1, with no clear D. This CDR3 spans 16 amino acids. Germline CDR1 SGDLS, CDR2 YYNGEE. The V and J ends lost 0 bases and 1 base respectively, with 11 bases between them.

The chain recombines TRBV7-2 with TRBJ2-7; TRBD2 might be the D (6 bases). CDR3 length: 17 residues. The ends were cut back, 5 bases at V and 3 bases at J, with 23 bases in the middle. Germline values: CDR1 SGHTA, CDR2 FQGNSA. The CDR3 region has the DNA TGTGCCAGCAGCCGAAGCCGATACCGGGAGACCGACTACGAGCAGTACTTC. This gives the protein CASSRSRYRETDYEQYF.